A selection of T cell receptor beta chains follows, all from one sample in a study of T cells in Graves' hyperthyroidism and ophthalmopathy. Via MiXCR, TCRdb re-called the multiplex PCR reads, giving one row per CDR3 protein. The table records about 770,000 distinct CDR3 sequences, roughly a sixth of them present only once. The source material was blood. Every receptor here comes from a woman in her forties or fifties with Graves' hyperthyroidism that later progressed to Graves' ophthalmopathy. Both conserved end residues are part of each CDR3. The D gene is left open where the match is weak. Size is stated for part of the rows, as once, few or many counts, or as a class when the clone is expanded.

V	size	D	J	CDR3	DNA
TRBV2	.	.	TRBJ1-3	CASSETGISGNTIYF	TGTGCCAGCAGCGAAACAGGGATCTCTGGAAACACCATATATTTT
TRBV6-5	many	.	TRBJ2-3	CASSYSGWGPAIWKHTQYF	TGTGCCAGCAGTTACTCTGGTTGGGGACCCGCGATCTGGAAGCATACGCAGTATTTT
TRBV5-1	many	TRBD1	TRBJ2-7	CASSSDPGGSSYEQYF	TGCGCCAGCAGCTCGGACCCAGGGGGTTCCTCCTACGAGCAGTACTTC
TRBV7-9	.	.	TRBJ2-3	CASSPERPPTDTQYF	TGTGCCAGCAGCCCCGAAAGACCGCCCACAGATACGCAGTATTTT
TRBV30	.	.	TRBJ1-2	CAGGMTIYGYTF	TGTGCGGGAGGCATGACTATCTATGGCTACACCTTC
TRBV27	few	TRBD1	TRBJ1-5	CASSLDRGLSQPQHF	TGTGCCAGCAGTTTGGACAGGGGGCTAAGTCAGCCCCAGCATTTT
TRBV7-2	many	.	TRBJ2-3	CASSLYGTDSTDTQYF	TGTGCCAGCAGCTTATATGGGACGGACTCCACAGATACGCAGTATTTT
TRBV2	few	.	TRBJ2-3	CASRPAGDTQYF	TGTGCCAGCAGACCCGCGGGGGATACGCAGTATTTT
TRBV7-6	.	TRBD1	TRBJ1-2	CTSSPRQGGGYTF	TGTACCAGCAGCCCCAGACAGGGAGGTGGCTACACCTTC
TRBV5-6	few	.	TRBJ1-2	CASTNIRGDYGYTF	TGTGCCAGCACCAACATCCGTGGGGACTATGGCTACACCTTC
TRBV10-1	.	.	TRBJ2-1	CASSWIGNEQFF	TGCGCCAGCAGCTGGATTGGCAATGAGCAGTTCTTC
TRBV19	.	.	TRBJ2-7	CASRTRDNSYEQYF	TGTGCCAGTAGGACCCGGGACAACTCCTACGAGCAGTACTTC
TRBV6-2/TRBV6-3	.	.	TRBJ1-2	CASSWDHRNYGYTF	TGTGCCAGCAGTTGGGACCATCGTAACTATGGCTACACCTTC
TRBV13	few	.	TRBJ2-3	CASSGMMRTDTQYF	TGTGCCAGCAGCGGTATGATGCGCACAGATACGCAGTATTTT
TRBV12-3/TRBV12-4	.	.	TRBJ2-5	CASSFSVGEETQYF	TGTGCCAGCAGTTTCTCCGTTGGGGAAGAGACCCAGTACTTC
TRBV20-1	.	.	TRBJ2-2	CSARAFSGIYTGELFF	TGCAGTGCTAGAGCTTTTTCCGGGATCTACACCGGGGAGCTGTTTTTT
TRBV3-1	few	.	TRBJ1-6	CASTGRTRPSPLHF	TGTGCCAGCACGGGGCGGACAAGGCCTTCACCCCTCCACTTT
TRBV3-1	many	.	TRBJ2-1	CASSPSPKDYKDYNEQFF	TGTGCCAGCAGCCCTAGTCCTAAGGACTACAAAGACTACAATGAGCAGTTCTTC
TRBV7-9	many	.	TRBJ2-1	CASSSPGKGDYNEQFF	TGTGCCAGCAGCTCGCCGGGGAAGGGGGACTACAATGAGCAGTTCTTC
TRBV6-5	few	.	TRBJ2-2	CASSYSGPNTGELFF	TGTGCCAGCAGTTACTCGGGTCCTAACACCGGGGAGCTGTTTTTT
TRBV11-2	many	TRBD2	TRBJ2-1	CASTFRTSGLYNEQFF	TGTGCCAGCACCTTCCGGACTAGCGGACTTTACAATGAGCAGTTCTTC
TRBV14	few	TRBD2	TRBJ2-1	CASSPTSGNYGDEQFF	TGTGCCAGCAGCCCGACTAGCGGAAACTATGGTGATGAGCAGTTCTTC
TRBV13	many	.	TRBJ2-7	CASARPNGDPRDEQYF	TGTGCCAGCGCTAGACCGAACGGGGACCCTCGGGACGAGCAGTACTTC
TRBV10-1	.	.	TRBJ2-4	CASSESGGIQYF	TGCGCCAGCAGTGAGTCAGGGGGCATTCAGTACTTC
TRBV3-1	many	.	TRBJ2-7	CASSQDGGVITYEQYF	TGTGCCAGCAGCCAAGACGGAGGGGTCATTACCTACGAGCAGTACTTC
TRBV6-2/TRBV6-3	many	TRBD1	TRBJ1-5	CASSYTGQGASNQPQHF	TGTGCCAGCAGTTACACGGGACAGGGGGCCAGCAATCAGCCCCAGCATTTT
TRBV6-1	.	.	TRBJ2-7	CASSQGTWVQYF	TGTGCCAGCAGCCAAGGGACATGGGTGCAGTACTTC
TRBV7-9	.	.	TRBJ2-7	CASSPTDKSYEQYF	TGTGCCAGCAGCCCTACGGACAAATCCTACGAGCAGTACTTC
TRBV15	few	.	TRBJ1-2	CASRGPGVNYGYTF	TGTGCCTCGAGGGGCCCAGGGGTAAACTATGGCTACACCTTC
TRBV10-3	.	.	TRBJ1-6	CAISESKVGQVNSPLHF	TGTGCCATCAGTGAGTCGAAGGTCGGGCAGGTGAATTCACCCCTCCACTTT
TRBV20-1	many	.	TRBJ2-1	CSPNAGGRGQFF	TGCAGTCCAAACGCCGGGGGGCGAGGGCAGTTCTTC
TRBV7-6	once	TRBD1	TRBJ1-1	CASGFTTGEGDTEAFF	TGTGCCAGCGGCTTTACGACAGGGGAGGGTGACACTGAAGCTTTCTTT
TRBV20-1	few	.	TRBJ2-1	CSGIPSSYNEQFF	TGCAGTGGTATACCCAGCTCCTACAATGAGCAGTTCTTC
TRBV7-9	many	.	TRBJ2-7	CASSLAQGGVYEQYF	TGTGCCAGCAGCTTAGCGCAAGGCGGGGTCTACGAGCAGTACTTC
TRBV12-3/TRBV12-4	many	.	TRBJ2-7	CASTPGLAYEQYF	TGTGCCAGCACCCCCGGACTGGCCTACGAGCAGTACTTC
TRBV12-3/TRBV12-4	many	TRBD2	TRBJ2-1	CASSRGDLIYNEQFF	TGTGCCAGCAGCCGGGGGGACCTTATCTACAATGAGCAGTTCTTC
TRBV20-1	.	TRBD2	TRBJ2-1	CSARDLSGGPRSYNEQFF	TGCAGTGCTAGAGATCTAAGCGGGGGGCCCCGCTCCTACAATGAGCAGTTCTTC
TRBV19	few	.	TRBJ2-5	CASSVEGTETQYF	TGTGCCAGTAGTGTCGAAGGGACAGAGACCCAGTACTTC
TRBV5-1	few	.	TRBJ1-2	CASSPDGRSDTF	TGCGCCAGCAGCCCCGATGGACGAAGTGACACCTTC
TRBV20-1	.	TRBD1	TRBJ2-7	CSARDQGATSYEQYF	TGCAGTGCTAGAGACCAGGGGGCTACTTCCTACGAGCAGTACTTC
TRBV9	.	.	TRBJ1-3	CASSAREVPGNTIYF	TGTGCCAGCAGCGCCAGGGAGGTGCCTGGAAACACCATATATTTT
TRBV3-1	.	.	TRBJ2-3	CASSQASGASDTQYF	TGTGCCAGCAGCCAAGCCTCAGGGGCTTCAGATACGCAGTATTTT
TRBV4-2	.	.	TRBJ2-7	CASSQASRGTPYEQYF	TGTGCCAGCAGCCAAGCTTCCCGGGGGACCCCCTACGAGCAGTACTTC
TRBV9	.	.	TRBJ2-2	CASSLGQQATGELFF	TGTGCCAGCAGCTTAGGACAGCAGGCCACCGGGGAGCTGTTTTTT
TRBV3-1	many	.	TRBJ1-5	CASSRTGQPQHF	TGTGCCAGCAGCCGGACCGGTCAGCCCCAGCATTTT
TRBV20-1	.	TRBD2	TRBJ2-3	CSAPARGGLRDTQYF	TGCAGTGCCCCAGCGCGGGGGGGGCTTAGAGATACGCAGTATTTT
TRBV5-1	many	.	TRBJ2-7	CASSPAGPGGDEQYF	TGCGCCAGCAGCCCGGCCGGACCAGGCGGGGACGAGCAGTACTTC
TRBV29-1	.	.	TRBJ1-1	CSVEEGRGGTEAFF	TGCAGCGTTGAAGAGGGCAGGGGCGGCACTGAAGCTTTCTTT
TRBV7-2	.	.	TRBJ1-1	CASRVQRNTEAFF	TGTGCCAGCAGAGTACAGCGGAACACTGAAGCTTTCTTT
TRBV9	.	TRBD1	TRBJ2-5	CASSVVGTGVETQYF	TGTGCCAGCAGCGTCGTGGGAACAGGGGTGGAGACCCAGTACTTC
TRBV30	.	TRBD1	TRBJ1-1	CAWARGAADTEAFF	TGTGCCTGGGCCAGGGGGGCGGCCGACACTGAAGCTTTCTTT
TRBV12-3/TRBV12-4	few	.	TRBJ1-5	CASSLLRGLRNQPQHF	TGTGCCAGCAGTTTGCTGCGGGGTTTGCGCAATCAGCCCCAGCATTTT